This section outlines one T cell receptor (beta chain) sequence together with its context. Its antigen is currently unknown. The germline V and J ends were trimmed by 4 bases and 11 bases, with 12 bases remaining between them. Germline V CDR1 and CDR2: SGDLS, YYNGEE. The CDR3 covers 11 residues. This table comes from immunoSEQ multiplex PCR, and its TCRdb copy is limited to in-frame clones, with some not included. This table has about 150,000 clones, under 85% appearing once. Relapses following autologous stem cell transplantation were seen in all patients, with brentuximab vedotin exposure varying. Each best response was a complete response, a partial response or progressive disease. This record comes from a study of PD-1 blockade in classical Hodgkin lymphoma. Findings and limits, study-wide: Complete responders matched newly diagnosed patients in baseline diversity. Individuals initiating nivolumab under 1 year after ASCT were excluded.

This chain uses TRBV9 with TRBJ1-1; D remains ambiguous. The clonotype originates from a human donor with classical Hodgkin lymphoma. The starting material was peripheral blood mononuclear cells (PBMCs), obtained before the second cycle of nivolumab. The DNA for the CDR3 is TGTGCCAGCAGCCAAAAGGGTGCGGCTTTCTTT. Translated, it gives CASSQKGAAFF.